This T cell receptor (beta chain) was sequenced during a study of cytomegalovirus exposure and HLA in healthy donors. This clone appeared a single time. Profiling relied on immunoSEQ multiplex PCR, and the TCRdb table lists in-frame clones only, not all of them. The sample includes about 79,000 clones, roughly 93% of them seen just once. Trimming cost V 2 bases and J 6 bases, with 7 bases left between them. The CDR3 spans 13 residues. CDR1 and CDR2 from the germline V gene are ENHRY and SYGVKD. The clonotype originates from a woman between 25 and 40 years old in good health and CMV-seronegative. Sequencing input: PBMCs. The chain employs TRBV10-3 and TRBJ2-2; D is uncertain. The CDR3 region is CAISEGVPGELFF. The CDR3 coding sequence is TGTGCCATCAGTGAGGGAGTCCCCGGGGAGCTGTTTTTT.